In its sample, the clone carrying this TCR beta chain was seen once. Antigen specificity is unknown. This record belongs to a study of cytomegalovirus exposure and HLA in healthy donors. Notes on the study in general: Most subjects' HLA-A and HLA-B alleles were reportedly predicted from TCR beta sequences. Analysis was carried out at a later point, and it linked a missense DCLRE1C variant to TCR beta V- and J-gene trimming. An assumption of roughly uniform sequencing depth across donors underlay the presence/absence analyses.

Use of 60 Vbeta and 13 Jbeta primers characterized the PCR. The table came from immunoSEQ multiplex PCR; TCRdb's copy has only in-frame clones and leaves some out. Of 150,000 to 200,000 clones listed, around 90% are singletons. V shed 1 base and J shed 0 bases, with 10 bases lying between them. The V gene's germline CDR1 is LGHNA and CDR2 YNFKEQ. This CDR3 is 15 amino acids long. The source of this sequence is a woman between 18 and 29 years old in good health and CMV-seronegative. The chain couples TRBV4-2 to TRBJ2-7; D gene unclear. The sample comprised PBMCs. The CDR3 DNA reads TGTGCCAGCAGCCAAGCCCCCACCAGCTCCTACGAGCAGTACTTC. Amino acids: CASSQAPTSSYEQYF.